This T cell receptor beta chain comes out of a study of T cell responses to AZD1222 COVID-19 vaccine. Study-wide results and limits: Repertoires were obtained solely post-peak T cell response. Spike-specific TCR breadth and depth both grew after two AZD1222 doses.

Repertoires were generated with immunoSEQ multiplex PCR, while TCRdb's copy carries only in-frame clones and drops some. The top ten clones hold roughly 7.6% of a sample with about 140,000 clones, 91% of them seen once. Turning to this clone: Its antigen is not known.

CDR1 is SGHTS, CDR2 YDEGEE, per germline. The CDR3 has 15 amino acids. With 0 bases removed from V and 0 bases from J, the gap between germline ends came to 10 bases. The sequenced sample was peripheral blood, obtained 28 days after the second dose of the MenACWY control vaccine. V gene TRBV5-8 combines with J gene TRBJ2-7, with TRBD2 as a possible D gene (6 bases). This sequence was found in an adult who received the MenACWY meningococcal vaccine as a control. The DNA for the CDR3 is TGTGCCAGCAGCTTGGCCGGGAGATCCTCCTACGAGCAGTACTTC. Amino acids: CASSLAGRSSYEQYF.